The 8 T cell receptor beta chains below all came from one sample that was sequenced in a study of cytomegalovirus exposure and HLA in healthy donors. PCR employed 60 Vbeta and 13 Jbeta primers. The assay was immunoSEQ multiplex PCR, and TCRdb's table has in-frame clones only and misses some. Of about 140,000 clones listed, approximately 82% are singletons. The material sequenced was PBMCs. The receptor set was obtained from a man aged 18 to 35 in good health and CMV-seropositive.

The DNA for the CDR3 is TGTGCCAGCCCTACTTATGGAGACGAGCAGTACTTC. As protein: CASPTYGDEQYF. V is TRBV14 and J is TRBJ2-7; D is unresolved. V was shortened by 8 bases and J by 5 bases, with 13 bases between the two germline ends. The CDR3 is made up of 12 amino acids. Germline V gene lookup returns CDR1 SGHDN and CDR2 FVKESK.

This clone was counted only a few times. V usage is TRBV11-3 and J usage is TRBJ1-1, with 7 bases identical to TRBD1. Germline V CDR1 and CDR2: SGHNT, YENEEA. This CDR3 spans 13 amino acids. Trimming cost V 5 bases and J 5 bases; bases outside gene matches: 5. Here the CDR3 DNA reads TGTGCCAGCAGCCAGGGGGTCCGAACTGAAGCTTTCTTT. Translated: CASSQGVRTEAFF.

The chain joins TRBV18 to TRBJ2-5; 10 nucleotides line up with TRBD2. CDR3 length: 16 amino acids. The germline V gene has CDR1 KGHSH and CDR2 LQKENI. J gave up 1 base and V 3 bases, and 5 bases lay outside the gene matches. The DNA of the CDR3 is TGTGCCAGCTCACCTGTAGCGGGAGGACCCCAAGAGACCCAGTACTTC. It codes for CASSPVAGGPQETQYF.

This sequence joins TRBV20-1 and TRBJ2-7; TRBD1 aligns across 8 bases. Losses at the gene ends were 3 bases for V and 9 bases for J; bases not matched to a gene: 1. CDR3 length: 10 amino acids. CDR1 is DFQATT and CDR2 is SNEGSKA in the germline V gene (reference sequence). The CDR3 nucleotides read TGCAGTGCTAGGACAGGGGCGCAGTACTTC. It is translated as CSARTGAQYF.

The count of this clone is one. V usage is TRBV18 and J usage is TRBJ1-1; D is possibly TRBD1 (5 bases). V lost 5 bases to trimming and J lost 2 bases, with 12 bases between them. CDR3 length: 14 amino acids. Looked up from germline, CDR1 is KGHSH and CDR2 is LQKENI. The CDR3 DNA reads TGTGCCAGCTCAATAGGACACGCCAACACTGAAGCTTTCTTT. This codes for CASSIGHANTEAFF.

J is TRBJ2-7 and V is TRBV27, with 7 positions matching TRBD2. Germline loops: CDR1 MNHEY, CDR2 SMNVEV (reference sequence). This CDR3 is 15 amino acids long. Trimming removed 5 bases from V and 5 bases from J; junction bases left unmatched: 12. The CDR3 is CASSVAGIPPHEQYF. In DNA, the CDR3 is TGTGCCAGCAGTGTAGCGGGTATACCCCCCCACGAGCAGTACTTC.

J is TRBJ2-7 and V is TRBV19, with 7 positions matching TRBD1. Per germline, CDR1 LNHDA and CDR2 SQIVND (reference sequence). The trim removed 4 bases at V and 6 bases at J, leaving 6 bases unmatched. This CDR3 is built from 13 residues. The CDR3: CASSTQQGLEQYF. CDR3 coding DNA: TGTGCCAGTAGTACCCAACAGGGGCTCGAGCAGTACTTC.

The table lists this clone with a count of one. The V call is TRBV7-9, the J call TRBJ2-7; maybe TRBD1 (5 bases). The CDR3 runs to 13 residues. CDR1 and CDR2 (germline): SEHNR, FQNEAQ (reference sequence). The ends were cut back, 5 bases at V and 4 bases at J, with 12 bases in the middle. The DNA for the CDR3 is TGTGCCAGCAGCCGGACAAGTAATTACGAGCAGTACTTC. Its protein is CASSRTSNYEQYF.